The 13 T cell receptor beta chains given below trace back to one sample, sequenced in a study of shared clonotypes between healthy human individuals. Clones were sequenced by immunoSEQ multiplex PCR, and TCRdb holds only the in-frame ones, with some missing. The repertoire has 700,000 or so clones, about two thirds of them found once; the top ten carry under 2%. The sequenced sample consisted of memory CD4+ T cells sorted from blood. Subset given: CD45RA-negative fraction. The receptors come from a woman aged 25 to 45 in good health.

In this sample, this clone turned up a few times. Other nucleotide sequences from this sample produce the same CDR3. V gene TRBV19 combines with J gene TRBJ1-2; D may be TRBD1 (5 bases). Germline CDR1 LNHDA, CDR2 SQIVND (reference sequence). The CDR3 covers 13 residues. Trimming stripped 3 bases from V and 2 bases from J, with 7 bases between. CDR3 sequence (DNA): TGTGCCAGTAGTATTGAGGGGAACTATGGCTACACCTTC. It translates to CASSIEGNYGYTF.

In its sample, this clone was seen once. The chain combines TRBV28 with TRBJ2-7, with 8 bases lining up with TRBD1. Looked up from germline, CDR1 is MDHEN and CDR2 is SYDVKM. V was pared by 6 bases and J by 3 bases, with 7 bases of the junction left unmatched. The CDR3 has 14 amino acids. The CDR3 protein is CASSFTGGIYEQYF. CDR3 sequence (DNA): TGTGCCAGCAGCTTTACAGGGGGGATCTACGAGCAGTACTTC.

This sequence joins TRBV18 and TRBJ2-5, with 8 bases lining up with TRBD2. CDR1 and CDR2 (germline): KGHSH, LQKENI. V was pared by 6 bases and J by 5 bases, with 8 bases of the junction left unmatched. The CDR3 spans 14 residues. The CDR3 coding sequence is TGTGCCAGCTCCCCGGGGGGGGCCCGGGAGACCCAGTACTTC. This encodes CASSPGGARETQYF.

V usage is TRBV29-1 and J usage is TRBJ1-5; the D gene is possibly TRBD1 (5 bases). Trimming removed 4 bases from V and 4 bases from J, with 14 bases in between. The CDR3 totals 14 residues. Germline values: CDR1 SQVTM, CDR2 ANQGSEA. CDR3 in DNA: TGCAGCGTTGTTAGCGGGGGAACAAATCAGCCCCAGCATTTT. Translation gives CSVVSGGTNQPQHF.

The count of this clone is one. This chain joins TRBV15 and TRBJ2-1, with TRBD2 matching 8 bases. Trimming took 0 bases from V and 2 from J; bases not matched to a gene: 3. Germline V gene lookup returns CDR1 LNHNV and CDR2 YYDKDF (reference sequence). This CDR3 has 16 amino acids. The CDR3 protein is CATSRERLATYNEQFF. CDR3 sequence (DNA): TGTGCCACCAGCAGAGAGAGACTAGCGACCTACAATGAGCAGTTCTTC.

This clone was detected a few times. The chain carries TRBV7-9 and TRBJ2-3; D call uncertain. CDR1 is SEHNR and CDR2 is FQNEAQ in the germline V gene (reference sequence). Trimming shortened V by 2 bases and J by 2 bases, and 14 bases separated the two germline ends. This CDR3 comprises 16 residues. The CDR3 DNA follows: TGTGCCAGCAGCTTATTCGGCCAGTTTCTCACAGATACGCAGTATTTT. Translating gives CASSLFGQFLTDTQYF. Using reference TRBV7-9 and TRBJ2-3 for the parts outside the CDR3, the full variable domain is DTGVSQNPRHKITKRGQNVTFRCDPISEHNRLYWYRQTLGQGPEFLTYFQNEAQLEKSRLLSDRFSAERPKGSFSTLEIQRTEQGDSAMYLCASSLFGQFLTDTQYFGPGTRLTVL.

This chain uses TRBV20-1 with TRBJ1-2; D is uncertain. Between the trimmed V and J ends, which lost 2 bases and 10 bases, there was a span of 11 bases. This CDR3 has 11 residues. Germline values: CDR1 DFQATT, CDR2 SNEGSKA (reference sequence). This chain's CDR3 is CSARYRQIYTF. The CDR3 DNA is TGCAGTGCTAGATACCGCCAGATCTACACCTTC.

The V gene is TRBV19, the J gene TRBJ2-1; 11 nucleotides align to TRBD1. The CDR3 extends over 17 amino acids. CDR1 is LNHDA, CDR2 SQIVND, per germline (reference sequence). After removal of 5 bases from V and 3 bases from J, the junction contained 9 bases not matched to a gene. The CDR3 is CASSRSTGTGGYNEQFF. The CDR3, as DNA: TGTGCCAGTAGTCGAAGCACCGGGACAGGGGGCTACAATGAGCAGTTCTTC.

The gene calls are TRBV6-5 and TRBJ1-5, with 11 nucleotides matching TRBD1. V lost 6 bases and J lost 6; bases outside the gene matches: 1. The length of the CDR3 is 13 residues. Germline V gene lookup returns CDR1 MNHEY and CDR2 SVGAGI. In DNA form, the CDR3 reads TGTGCCAGCAGGGGGACAGGGGGTCAGCCCCAGCATTTT. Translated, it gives CASRGTGGQPQHF.

CDR3 protein: CASSVWEGLTDTQYF. In DNA, the CDR3 is TGTGCCAGCAGCGTATGGGAGGGCCTCACAGATACGCAGTATTTT. The rearrangement uses TRBV9 and TRBJ2-3; 7 bases are a match to TRBD2. Germline V CDR1 and CDR2: SGDLS, YYNGEE. With 1 base clipped from V and 2 bases from J, the junction kept 4 bases outside the gene matches. The CDR3 contains 15 residues.

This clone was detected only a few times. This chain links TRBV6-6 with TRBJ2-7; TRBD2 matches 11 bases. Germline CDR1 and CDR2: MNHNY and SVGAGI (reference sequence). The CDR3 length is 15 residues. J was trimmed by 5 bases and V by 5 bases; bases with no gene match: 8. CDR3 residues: CASSRTSGSPHEQYF. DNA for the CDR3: TGTGCCAGCAGTCGAACTAGCGGGAGCCCACACGAGCAGTACTTC.

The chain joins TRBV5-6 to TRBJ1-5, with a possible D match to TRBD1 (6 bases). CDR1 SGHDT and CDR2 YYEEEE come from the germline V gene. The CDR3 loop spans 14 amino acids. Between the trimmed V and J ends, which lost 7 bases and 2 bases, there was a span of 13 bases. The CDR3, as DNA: TGTGCCAGCCGAAGACAGGTTGGCAATCAGCCCCAGCATTTT. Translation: CASRRQVGNQPQHF.

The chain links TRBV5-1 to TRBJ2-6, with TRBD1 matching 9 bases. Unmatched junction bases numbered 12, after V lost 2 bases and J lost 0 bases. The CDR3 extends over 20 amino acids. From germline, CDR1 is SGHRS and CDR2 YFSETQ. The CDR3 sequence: CASSFFLQGQGFSGANVLTF. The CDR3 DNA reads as TGCGCCAGCAGCTTTTTCTTGCAGGGACAGGGTTTCTCTGGGGCCAACGTCCTGACTTTC. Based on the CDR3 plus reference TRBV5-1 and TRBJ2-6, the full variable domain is KAGVTQTPRYLIKTRGQQVTLSCSPISGHRSVSWYQQTPGQGLQFLFEYFSETQRNKGNFPGRFSGRQFSNSRSEMNVSTLELGDSALYLCASSFFLQGQGFSGANVLTFGAGSRLTVL.